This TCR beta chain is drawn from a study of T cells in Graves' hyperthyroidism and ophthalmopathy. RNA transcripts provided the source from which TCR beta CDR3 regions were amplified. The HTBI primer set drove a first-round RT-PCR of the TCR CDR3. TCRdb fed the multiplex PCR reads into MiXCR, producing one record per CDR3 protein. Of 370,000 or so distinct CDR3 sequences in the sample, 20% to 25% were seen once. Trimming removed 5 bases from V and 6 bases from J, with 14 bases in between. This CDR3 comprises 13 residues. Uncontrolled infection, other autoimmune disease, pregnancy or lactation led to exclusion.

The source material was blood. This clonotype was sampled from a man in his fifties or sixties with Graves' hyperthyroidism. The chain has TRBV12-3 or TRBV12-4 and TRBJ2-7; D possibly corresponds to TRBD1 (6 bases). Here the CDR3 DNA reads TGTGCCAGCAGTCCAACAGGGAGAGGCGAGCAGTACTTC. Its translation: CASSPTGRGEQYF.